A selection of T cell receptor beta chains follows, all from one sample in a study of blood T cell repertoires in COVID-19. Libraries were prepared by immunoSEQ multiplex PCR; TCRdb keeps only in-frame clonotypes and omits some of them. The sample includes 150,000 to 200,000 clones, roughly 80% of them seen just once. The material sequenced was peripheral blood. These receptor sequences come from a woman between 35 and 50 years old with COVID-19, enrolled during active disease. Both conserved end residues are part of each CDR3. The order of the fields is clone size, J gene, D gene, V gene, CDR3 protein, CDR3 DNA. A D gene is named only where the DNA matches it firmly. Size is stated for part of the rows, as once, few or many counts, or as a class when the clone is expanded.

once TRBJ1-1 NA TRBV5-1 CASSSGMNTEAFF TGCGCCAGCAGCAGCGGCATGAACACTGAAGCTTTCTTT
once TRBJ2-3 NA TRBV7-8 CASSSSSLADTQYF TGTGCCAGCAGCTCGAGTTCTCTCGCAGATACGCAGTATTTT
NA TRBJ2-2 NA TRBV4-2 CASSQGNSPGVNGELFF TGTGCCAGCAGCCAAGGCAATTCCCCGGGAGTAAACGGGGAGCTGTTTTTT
few TRBJ1-6 TRBD1 TRBV3-1/TRBV3-2 CASSQVRGQAYNSPLHF TGTGCCAGCAGCCAAGTAAGGGGACAGGCATATAATTCACCCCTCCACTTT
NA TRBJ1-3 NA TRBV6-5 CASSYSTSGNTIYF TGTGCCAGCAGTTATTCCACATCTGGAAACACCATATATTTT
NA TRBJ1-3 NA TRBV19 CASSGGSGNTIYF TGTGCCAGTAGCGGAGGCTCTGGAAACACCATATATTTT
NA TRBJ2-1 TRBD2 TRBV6-5 CASSSIAGGAGDEQFF TGTGCCAGCAGTTCTATAGCGGGAGGTGCGGGCGATGAGCAGTTCTTC
NA TRBJ2-7 TRBD1 TRBV28 CASSLQGDHEQYF TGTGCCAGCAGTTTACAGGGGGACCACGAGCAGTACTTC
NA TRBJ2-1 TRBD2 TRBV18 CASSPPGLAGGLWAFF TGTGCCAGCTCACCACCGGGACTAGCGGGAGGGCTATGGGCGTTCTTC
NA TRBJ2-4 TRBD1 TRBV9 CASSVGQGNWMIQYF TGTGCCAGCAGCGTCGGACAGGGAAATTGGATGATTCAGTACTTC
once TRBJ1-2 NA TRBV29-1 CSVDTGRLGNYGYTF TGCAGCGTTGATACAGGCCGCCTTGGTAACTATGGCTACACCTTC
NA TRBJ1-1 TRBD1 TRBV2 CAFRDRPMNTEAFF TGTGCCTTCCGGGACAGGCCTATGAACACTGAAGCTTTCTTT
NA TRBJ2-5 TRBD2 TRBV7-3 CASSLLPGLAGGKETQYF TGTGCCAGCAGCTTACTTCCCGGACTAGCGGGGGGGAAAGAGACCCAGTACTTC
once TRBJ1-5 NA TRBV7-9 CASSFSTGNNQPQHF TGTGCCAGCAGCTTCAGTACAGGAAACAATCAGCCCCAGCATTTT
NA TRBJ2-7 NA TRBV19 CASSIGGSSYEQYF TGTGCCAGTAGTATAGGGGGCAGCTCCTACGAGCAGTACTTC
NA TRBJ1-5 NA TRBV27 CASSFGGGFNQPQHF TGTGCCAGCAGTTTTGGGGGAGGGTTCAATCAGCCCCAGCATTTT
NA TRBJ2-2 NA TRBV19 CASSILIGLRDTGELFF TGTGCCAGTAGTATCCTCATAGGCCTCAGGGACACCGGGGAGCTGTTTTTT
few TRBJ1-3 NA TRBV3-1/TRBV3-2 CASSSGFGDGNTIYF TGTGCCAGCAGCTCGGGATTTGGGGATGGAAACACCATATATTTT
NA TRBJ1-5 NA TRBV4-1 CASSQEPQPRQPQHF TGCGCCAGCAGCCAAGAGCCCCAGCCGCGGCAGCCCCAGCATTTT
once TRBJ1-1 NA TRBV5-6 CASSLSRTEAFF TGTGCCAGCAGCTTGAGTCGGACAGAAGCTTTCTTT
NA TRBJ1-3 NA TRBV6-5 CASSYLQGANTIYF TGTGCCAGCAGTTACTTACAGGGAGCAAACACCATATATTTT
NA TRBJ2-1 NA TRBV24-1 CATSELSRNNEQFF TGTGCCACCAGTGAGCTAAGCCGAAACAATGAGCAGTTCTTC
NA TRBJ1-2 NA TRBV12-3/TRBV12-4 CASSLHYGSGYTF TGTGCCAGCAGCCTCCACTATGGGTCTGGCTACACCTTC
NA TRBJ2-2 NA TRBV5-5 CASRYGGTGELFF TGTGCCAGTCGTTACGGGGGCACCGGGGAGCTGTTTTTT
once TRBJ2-6 NA TRBV6-1 CASSEVQGSWANVLTF TGTGCCAGCAGTGAGGTACAGGGTAGCTGGGCCAACGTCCTGACTTTC
NA TRBJ1-5 NA TRBV19 CASSSGFSNQPQHF TGTGCCAGTAGTTCAGGGTTTAGCAATCAGCCCCAGCATTTT
once TRBJ2-5 TRBD2 TRBV3-1/TRBV3-2 CASSVSGRAETQYF TGTGCCAGCAGCGTTAGCGGGAGGGCGGAGACCCAGTACTTC
NA TRBJ2-5 TRBD1 TRBV5-6 CASSPTGTGGETQYF TGTGCCAGCAGCCCCACGGGGACAGGGGGAGAGACCCAGTACTTC
few TRBJ1-5 NA TRBV10-1 CASSGGRGFYTQPQHF TGCGCCAGCAGTGGGGGCCGGGGGTTCTACACTCAGCCCCAGCATTTT
few TRBJ1-5 NA TRBV18 CASSPLAISNQPQHF TGTGCCAGCTCACCATTAGCGATTAGCAATCAGCCCCAGCATTTT
NA TRBJ1-2 TRBD1 TRBV18 CASSLGQGRGYTF TGTGCCAGCTCACTCGGACAGGGTCGCGGCTACACCTTC
NA TRBJ2-1 TRBD2 TRBV19 CASSITGRSYNEQFF TGTGCCAGTAGTATAACCGGGAGGTCCTACAATGAGCAGTTCTTC
NA TRBJ2-1 TRBD2 TRBV6-5 CASRTGTSRQFF TGTGCCAGCAGGACCGGGACTAGCCGCCAGTTCTTC
NA TRBJ2-5 TRBD2 TRBV11-2 CASSLELAGWETQYF TGTGCCAGCAGCTTAGAGTTAGCGGGATGGGAGACCCAGTACTTC
NA TRBJ1-3 TRBD1 TRBV29-1 CSVEDRGRNTIYF TGCAGCGTCGAAGACAGGGGGCGAAACACCATATATTTT
NA TRBJ2-2 NA TRBV5-1 CASSGATNTGELFF TGCGCCAGCAGCGGGGCAACGAACACCGGGGAGCTGTTTTTT
NA TRBJ2-2 NA TRBV9 CASSPRWGGTQGGELFF TGTGCCAGCAGCCCCAGGTGGGGCGGGACCCAGGGCGGGGAGCTGTTTTTT
NA TRBJ2-7 TRBD2 TRBV27 CASSSTSGAYEQYF TGTGCCAGCAGTTCAACTAGCGGGGCTTACGAGCAGTACTTC
NA TRBJ1-2 NA TRBV14 CASSQGRGEYGYTF TGTGCCAGCAGCCAAGGGAGGGGAGAATATGGCTACACCTTC
NA TRBJ2-3 NA TRBV11-3 CASSLATSRFPGTQYF TGTGCCAGCAGCTTAGCTACTAGCCGCTTTCCCGGTACGCAGTATTTT
NA TRBJ1-1 TRBD1 TRBV6-5 CASSPGQTEAFF TGTGCCAGCAGTCCGGGACAGACTGAAGCTTTCTTT